This record looks at one T cell receptor (beta chain) sequence and its context. This sample stems from a study of blood T cell repertoires in COVID-19. Across the study: T cells, B-cell-depleted T cells, or PBMCs supplied cDNA or gDNA.

CDR1 is KGHSH and CDR2 is LQKENI in the germline V gene. CDR3 length equals 12 residues. J lost 11 bases, V lost 3 bases, and 6 bases had no gene match. Produced via immunoSEQ multiplex PCR; TCRdb's table is partial and in-frame only. Of under 150,000 clones in the sample, roughly 85% were seen once. The sequence was obtained from a man aged 25 to 40 with acute or convalescent COVID-19. This chain uses TRBV18 with TRBJ1-1, with 7 bases fitting TRBD1. The specimen was peripheral blood. The CDR3 protein is CASSPTTGWAFF. Here the CDR3 DNA reads TGTGCCAGCTCACCTACGACAGGGTGGGCTTTCTTT. The full variable domain, in which reference TRBV18 and TRBJ1-1 provide the parts outside the CDR3, is NAGVMQNPRHLVRRRGQEARLRCSPMKGHSHVYWYRQLPEEGLKFMVYLQKENIIDESGMPKERFSAEFPKEGPSILRIQQVVRGDSAAYFCASSPTTGWAFFGQGTRLTVV.